This is a list of T cell receptor beta chains from one sample in a study of blood T cell repertoires in COVID-19. TCRdb's table, derived via immunoSEQ multiplex PCR, lists solely in-frame clones and lacks some. The data show a few hundred thousand clones, roughly 90% seen once. Sequences were obtained from PBMCs or T cells enriched from blood (not recorded which). All receptors come from a woman in her 30s who had recovered from COVID-19. Each CDR3 is given with its conserved first and last residue. A D gene is named only where the DNA matches it firmly. The listing skips clone size in some rows; elsewhere it reads once, few, many or a size class.

TRBD2	NA	TRBV3-1/TRBV3-2	TRBJ2-3	TGTGCCAGCAGCCGCCTCGTGGGCGGGAGTGCAGATACGCAGTATTTT	CASSRLVGGSADTQYF
NA	NA	TRBV21-1	TRBJ2-3	TGTGCCAGCAGCAAAACGGGACTAGCGGGGGAGGCTCGGCCGGTAGATACGCAGTATTTT	CASSKTGLAGEARPVDTQYF
TRBD1	NA	TRBV11-3	TRBJ2-7	TGTGCCAGCAGCTTAGAAGTGACAGGGGCCTCCTACGAGCAGTACTTC	CASSLEVTGASYEQYF
TRBD2	NA	TRBV7-8	TRBJ2-4	TGTGCCAGCAGCCCACCGGGACTAGCGGTTGGGGACATTCAGTACTTC	CASSPPGLAVGDIQYF
NA	NA	TRBV19	TRBJ1-3	TGTGCCAGTAGGGCCAGTGGAAACACCATATATTTT	CASRASGNTIYF
NA	NA	TRBV27	TRBJ2-1	TGTGCCAGCAGTCCTGGTCTACCGAGCGCCTACAATGAGCAGTTCTTC	CASSPGLPSAYNEQFF
TRBD1	few	TRBV6-5	TRBJ2-1	TGTGCCAGCAGTTACCGGGACAGGCGCGATGAGCAGTTCTTC	CASSYRDRRDEQFF
NA	once	TRBV4-2	TRBJ1-5	TGTGCCAGCAGCCAAGATAGGGAGGGCTACAATCAGCCCCAGCATTTT	CASSQDREGYNQPQHF
TRBD1	NA	TRBV28	TRBJ1-1	TGTGCCAGCAGGGACAGGGTCCGTCTGAACACTGAAGCTTTCTTT	CASRDRVRLNTEAFF
NA	NA	TRBV5-1	TRBJ1-1	TGCGCCAGCAGCCGGACAGAAGCAAACACTGAAGCTTTCTTT	CASSRTEANTEAFF
NA	NA	TRBV10-3	TRBJ1-3	TGTGCCATCAGTGAAGGGGCGAGCTCTGGAAACACCATATATTTT	CAISEGASSGNTIYF
TRBD2	NA	TRBV20-1	TRBJ2-3	TGCAGTGCTAGTCCCCAAATAGCGGGCGCCACAGATACGCAGTATTTT	CSASPQIAGATDTQYF
NA	once	TRBV2	TRBJ1-1	TGTGCCAGCAGACCTCGTCGCGGGAGAGACGAAGCTTTCTTT	CASRPRRGRDEAFF
NA	NA	TRBV30	TRBJ2-5	TGTGCCTGGACCACCGAACCAGGAAGCCAAGAGACCCAGTACTTC	CAWTTEPGSQETQYF
NA	NA	TRBV5-1	TRBJ2-2	TGCGCCAGCAGCTTGGGAGGGCCGGAGACCGGGGAGCTGTTTTTT	CASSLGGPETGELFF